What follows are 13 T cell receptor beta chains derived from one specimen sequenced in a study of blood T cell repertoires in COVID-19. Only in-frame clones appear in the TCRdb table, and some are missing; sequencing was by immunoSEQ multiplex PCR. The table records approximately 44,000 clones, about 87% of them present only once. The sample comprised peripheral blood. The receptors were gathered from a woman between 35 and 50 years old with acute or convalescent COVID-19.

The V call is TRBV7-3, the J call TRBJ2-1; 15 positions match TRBD2. Looked up from germline, CDR1 is SGHTA and CDR2 is FQGTGA. CDR3 size: 20 residues. J lost 2 bases, V lost 4 bases, and 12 bases had no gene match. DNA for the CDR3: TGTGCCAGCAGCTCCGCCGGCGGGACTAGCGGGAGGACGCCCTACAATGAGCAGTTCTTC. It codes for CASSSAGGTSGRTPYNEQFF.

The chain carries TRBV10-3 and TRBJ2-1, with TRBD2 matching 9 bases. This CDR3 has 16 amino acids. Trimming removed 3 bases from V and 1 base from J; junction bases left unmatched: 4. Germline CDR1 is ENHRY and CDR2 is SYGVKD. This CDR3 is CAISDPGLASYNEQFF. In DNA, the CDR3 is TGTGCCATCAGTGACCCGGGACTAGCATCCTACAATGAGCAGTTCTTC.

This clone was counted a single time. This chain uses TRBV13 with TRBJ1-1; D possibly corresponds to TRBD1 (5 bases). Germline CDR1 reads PRHDT; CDR2 reads FYEKMQ (reference sequence). The V gene lost 6 bases and the J gene lost 0 bases, with 11 bases spanning the gap. The CDR3 runs 14 residues. CDR3 sequence: CASRPQGMNTEAFF. The CDR3 coding sequence is TGTGCCAGCAGGCCTCAGGGTATGAACACTGAAGCTTTCTTT.

This clone appeared a single time. The J gene is TRBJ1-5, the V gene TRBV5-1; D might be TRBD1 (6 bases). Trimming shortened V by 0 bases and J by 5 bases, and 15 bases separated the two germline ends. CDR1 and CDR2 from the germline V gene are SGHRS and YFSETQ. This CDR3 is 16 amino acids long. The CDR3 DNA sequence: TGCGCCAGCAGCTTGGCCGGGCGGGGGGCAGATCAGCCCCAGCATTTT. It codes for CASSLAGRGADQPQHF.

The rearrangement uses TRBV24-1 and TRBJ1-5; D not certain. There are 15 residues in the CDR3. The germline V gene encodes CDR1 KGHDR and CDR2 SFDVKD. V lost 6 bases and J 2 bases, leaving 13 bases between the germline ends. CDR3 protein: CATSTGGEGNQPQHF. In DNA, the CDR3 is TGTGCCACCAGTACTGGAGGAGAAGGCAATCAGCCCCAGCATTTT.

This clone was observed a handful of times. The genes are TRBV10-1 and TRBJ2-6, with no clear D. CDR1 WNHNN and CDR2 SYGVQD come from the germline V gene (reference sequence). V was pared by 3 bases and J by 0 bases, with 9 bases between. The CDR3 consists of 16 residues. The CDR3 coding sequence is TGCGCCAGCAGTGACACACGTCGCTCTGGGGCCAACGTCCTGACTTTC. It translates to CASSDTRRSGANVLTF.

V gene TRBV11-1 combines with J gene TRBJ2-3; TRBD2 aligns across 14 bases. CDR1 and CDR2 from the germline V gene are SGHAT and FQDESV (reference sequence). The CDR3 spans 16 residues. V gave up 3 bases and J gave up 4 bases; unmatched junction bases: 3. The CDR3: CASSLGLAGEADTQYF. CDR3 DNA sequence: TGTGCCAGCAGCTTGGGACTAGCGGGAGAGGCAGATACGCAGTATTTT.

The gene calls are TRBV11-2 and TRBJ1-6; 10 bases are shared with TRBD1. The V gene end was trimmed by 2 bases and the J gene end by 7 bases; junction bases not matched to a gene: 2. The germline CDR1 and CDR2 sequences are SGHAT and FQNNGV. CDR3 size: 15 residues. The CDR3, as DNA: TGTGCCAGCAGCTTAAGGGACAGGGGCAATTCACCCCTCCACTTT. Translating it yields CASSLRDRGNSPLHF.

The chain uses TRBV27 and TRBJ2-1; 7 bases agree with TRBD2. The CDR3 length is 16 residues. The V and J ends lost 0 bases and 5 bases, in that order; junction bases with no gene match: 7. From germline, CDR1 is MNHEY and CDR2 SMNVEV (reference sequence). The CDR3 DNA reads TGTGCCAGCAGTTTATCCTCGGCGGGAGTAGACAATGAGCAGTTCTTC. Its protein product is CASSLSSAGVDNEQFF.

The chain links TRBV5-4 to TRBJ1-1; D gene unclear. V gave up 0 bases and J gave up 5 bases, with 8 bases separating them. Germline CDR1 is SGHNT and CDR2 is YYREEE (reference sequence). The CDR3 length is 13 residues. CDR3 in DNA: TGTGCCAGCAGCTTGGAGGGAGGGACTGAAGCTTTCTTT. Amino acids: CASSLEGGTEAFF.

The chain recombines TRBV6-5 with TRBJ1-1, with 9 bases aligning to TRBD1. The V gene's germline CDR1 is MNHEY and CDR2 SVGAGI. The CDR3 is 14 residues long. After removal of 5 bases from V and 4 bases from J, the junction contained 5 bases not matched to a gene. The CDR3 sequence: CASSPGTGTTEAFF. CDR3 bases: TGTGCCAGCAGTCCCGGGACAGGGACCACTGAAGCTTTCTTT.

V usage is TRBV7-2 and J usage is TRBJ2-3, with 12 bases identical to TRBD2. Unmatched junction bases numbered 6, after V lost 0 bases and J lost 2 bases. The germline gives CDR1 SGHTA, CDR2 FQGNSA. The length of the CDR3 is 18 residues. The CDR3 sequence is CASSLALTSGGLTDTQYF. In nucleotides, the CDR3 is TGTGCCAGCAGCTTAGCGCTTACTAGCGGGGGGCTCACAGATACGCAGTATTTT.

The chain links TRBV29-1 to TRBJ1-3, with no clear D. The CDR3 has 11 residues. The V and J ends lost 5 bases and 5 bases respectively, with 7 bases between them. Germline CDR1 is SQVTM and CDR2 is ANQGSEA. CDR3 bases: TGCAGCGTTTTTGAGAGAAACACCATATATTTT. As protein: CSVFERNTIYF.